This note documents a single TCR beta chain sequence. Its specific antigen is unknown. It has no much larger one-base neighbor in the sample; base qualities were not kept. This entry is derived from a study of tumor-infiltrating lymphocytes in localized non-small cell lung cancer (dated by TCRdb to the early 2020s). Turning to the overall study: Patients whose samples were collected after neoadjuvant chemotherapy, as well as both smokers and never-smokers and several histologies, were included in the cohort. The overall ICON cohort was composed of some 160 surgical patients with localized non-small cell lung cancer whose tumors were resected. The paired tumor versus uninvolved lung comparison of immunoSEQ T-cell fraction included 55 patients. Each patient provided resected tumor tissue plus uninvolved lung tissue from the same patient, with the uninvolved lung tissue described as non-adjacent to the tumor. The same patients underwent several integrated assays, with TCR sequencing performed together with flow cytometry, multiplex immunofluorescence, RNA-seq, exome sequencing and proteomics.

Enrollment in ICON was initiated in the first half of 2016, and the last patient was enrolled in the second half of 2018. A subcohort of approximately 80 patients provided fresh tumor and matched uninvolved tissue for in-depth immune analyses, with TCR sequencing among those analyses. DNA for TCR sequencing was isolated from bulk tissue, and no cell sorting was done. Points the paper makes about the study in general: Recurrence-free survival showed no association with tumor T-cell fraction measured by TCR sequencing (p = 0.61). Because different assays used different pieces of the same tissue, technical variation could not be distinguished from intratumor heterogeneity. Because assay coverage varied across patients depending on available tissue quantity, TCR sequencing was performed for only a subset of the cohort. In line with immunofluorescence CD3 counts, TCRbeta sequencing supported higher T cell infiltration in tumors compared with uninvolved lung tissue. TCR-derived T-cell fraction did not differ between the flow cytometry-defined immunotypes IM1 (good prognosis) and IM2 (poor prognosis).

The T-cell fraction in tumor and uninvolved lung tissue was provided by TCR sequencing with the immunoSEQ assay. Concerning the study's data processing: For survival analysis, patients were divided into high (upper tertile) and low (lower two tertiles) T-cell fraction groups, which were compared by log-rank test. A signed-rank test was used to test paired tumor versus uninvolved lung differences in T-cell fraction. The table was pulled from immuneACCESS by TCRdb, which kept in-frame rearrangements only. Such tables lose some clones; where checked, under half of the loss comes from unresolved V genes, and the rest has no known cause. That table gives V, J and clone size, and the DNA gave D and trimming. The sample table holds 9,000 to 10,000 clones, of which roughly 70% were seen once. Approximately 14% of the sample rests with the top ten. The clonotype originates from a human donor with non-small cell lung cancer. Source material: lung tumor tissue.

The CDR3 loop reads CAWSVREGGGFIQPQHF. In nucleotides, the sequence is TGTGCCTGGAGTGTACGCGAGGGGGGCGGTTTTATTCAGCCCCAGCATTTT. The rearranged segments are TRBV30 and TRBJ1-5; perhaps TRBD1 is the D gene, with 6 bases matching. The V and J ends are trimmed by 0 bases and 6 bases, leaving 21 bases between them. CDR1 GTSNPN and CDR2 SVGIG are derived from the germline V gene (reference sequence). The CDR3 covers 17 residues, taking in both the cysteine and the phenylalanine. The sequence is cut down to CDR3 DNA, 51 bases in frame from base 1. The full variable domain, with segments outside the CDR3 supplied by the reference TRBV30 and TRBJ1-5 proteins, appears as SQTIHQWPATLVQPVGSPLSLECTVEGTSNPNLYWYRQAAGRGLQLLFYSVGIGQISSEVPQNLSASRPQDRQFILSSKKLLLSDSGFYLCAWSVREGGGFIQPQHFGDGTRLSIL.